The 20 T cell receptor beta chains listed next were all sequenced from one sample in a study of shared clonotypes between healthy human individuals. CD45RO-negative, CCR7-selected cells formed the naive CD8 fraction, which excluded terminally differentiated effector memory CD45RA+ cells. Repertoires were generated with immunoSEQ multiplex PCR, while TCRdb's copy carries only in-frame clones and drops some. The sample has around 2,000,000 clones; about 95% are singletons. Sequencing input: naive CD8+ T cells sorted from blood. The receptor set was obtained from a man between 18 and 29 years old in good health.

The CDR3, as DNA: TGTGCCAGCAGTTACGGGGCGTCGGGCACTGAAGCTTTCTTT. Its translation: CASSYGASGTEAFF. The chain joins TRBV6-5 to TRBJ1-1; D is possibly TRBD1 (5 bases). The germline V gene encodes CDR1 MNHEY and CDR2 SVGAGI. This CDR3 comprises 14 residues. V was pared by 2 bases and J by 4 bases, with 11 bases between.

V usage is TRBV13 and J usage is TRBJ2-2, with TRBD2 matching over 12 bases. The CDR3 runs to 18 residues. Germline CDR1 reads PRHDT; CDR2 reads FYEKMQ (reference sequence). With V trimmed by 4 bases and J by 4 bases, 10 bases remained unmatched. For the CDR3, the DNA is TGTGCCAGCAGCTCGGGACTAGCGGGCCTGGAGCTCACCGGGGAGCTGTTTTTT. Protein: CASSSGLAGLELTGELFF.

The chain uses TRBV7-2 and TRBJ2-7; 10 bases are a match to TRBD2. From germline, CDR1 is SGHTA and CDR2 FQGNSA. V lost 8 bases to trimming and J lost 3 bases; unmatched junction nucleotides: 13. The CDR3 sequence is 16 residues long. The CDR3: CASGEVGTSALYEQYF. DNA of the CDR3: TGTGCCAGCGGGGAAGTGGGGACTAGCGCTCTCTACGAGCAGTACTTC.

The V gene is TRBV4-1, the J gene TRBJ2-4; 8 bases agree with TRBD1. The CDR3 loop spans 13 amino acids. CDR1 is MGHRA and CDR2 is YSYEKL in the germline V gene. The trim removed 0 bases at V and 11 bases at J, leaving 3 bases unmatched. In nucleotides, the CDR3 is TGCGCCAGCAGCCAAGACAGGGGGCTGGTTCAGTACTTC. Protein sequence: CASSQDRGLVQYF.

In its sample, this clone was seen once. The chain links TRBV5-1 to TRBJ2-3, with D possibly TRBD2 on 7 matching bases. CDR1 and CDR2 from the germline V gene are SGHRS and YFSETQ. The V gene lost 4 bases and the J gene lost 5 bases, with 17 bases spanning the gap. The CDR3 runs 15 residues. CDR3: CASSTVGGPGDTQYF. CDR3 sequence (DNA): TGCGCCAGCAGCACGGTCGGGGGGCCGGGAGATACGCAGTATTTT.

The V call is TRBV2, the J call TRBJ2-5; no firm D call. This CDR3 comprises 12 residues. V lost 6 bases to trimming and J lost 5 bases, with 10 bases between them. Germline V gene lookup returns CDR1 SNHLY and CDR2 FYNNEI. CDR3: CASRGYGETQYF. DNA for the CDR3: TGTGCCAGCAGGGGGTATGGGGAGACCCAGTACTTC.

The chain joins TRBV30 to TRBJ2-2, with TRBD1 matching over 7 bases. This CDR3 has 15 residues. Trimming at V came to 2 bases and at J to 2 bases, leaving 5 bases not matched to a gene. The germline V gene has CDR1 GTSNPN and CDR2 SVGIG (reference sequence). The CDR3 is CAWSRRDSNTGELFF. CDR3 DNA sequence: TGTGCCTGGAGTCGAAGGGACAGTAACACCGGGGAGCTGTTTTTT.

A remark on this clone: This specimen includes other DNA sequences encoding the same CDR3. This chain connects TRBV30 to TRBJ1-5; 7 bases are a match to TRBD1. This CDR3 is built from 15 residues. Germline V gene lookup returns CDR1 GTSNPN and CDR2 SVGIG (reference sequence). Trimming removed 2 bases from V and 0 bases from J; junction bases left unmatched: 4. CDR3 in DNA: TGTGCCTGGAGTCCCGGGACAGCTAGCAATCAGCCCCAGCATTTT. Protein: CAWSPGTASNQPQHF.

The V and J genes are TRBV6-6 and TRBJ1-1; D gene uncertain. This CDR3 region has 14 residues. The V gene lost 4 bases and the J gene lost 5 bases, with 14 bases spanning the gap. CDR1 is MNHNY, CDR2 SVGAGI, per germline (reference sequence). The CDR3 region has the DNA TGTGCCAGCAGTTGGGGAGGAGGGTGGACTGAAGCTTTCTTT. Protein sequence: CASSWGGGWTEAFF.

The chain joins TRBV9 to TRBJ2-2; a weak D match, TRBD1 (6 bases). This CDR3 contains 15 residues. V lost 7 bases, J lost 0 bases, and 13 bases lay in between. CDR1 SGDLS and CDR2 YYNGEE come from the germline V gene. The CDR3 nucleotides read TGTGCCAGCCAGGGACAAACCACGAACACCGGGGAGCTGTTTTTT. Protein: CASQGQTTNTGELFF.

The chain recombines TRBV7-8 with TRBJ1-5, with D perhaps matching TRBD1 (6 bases). Trimming shortened V by 1 base and J by 3 bases, and 16 bases separated the two germline ends. This CDR3 is 17 amino acids long. Looked up from germline, CDR1 is SGHVS and CDR2 is FQNEAQ. The CDR3 region is CASSLVGQKGNNQPQHF. CDR3 DNA: TGTGCCAGCAGCTTAGTGGGACAAAAAGGGAACAATCAGCCCCAGCATTTT.

The chain employs TRBV5-1 and TRBJ1-1; a weak D match, TRBD1 (5 bases). Germline assignment: CDR1 SGHRS and CDR2 YFSETQ. This CDR3 contains 13 residues. Trimming cost V 4 bases and J 5 bases, with 12 bases left between them. For the CDR3, the DNA is TGCGCCAGCAGCGCAGCAGGGTATACTGAAGCTTTCTTT. Residues: CASSAAGYTEAFF.

In the case of this clone: Other DNA sequences of this sample code for an identical CDR3. The J gene is TRBJ2-7, the V gene TRBV7-9, with unresolved D. Germline CDR1 reads SEHNR; CDR2 reads FQNEAQ (reference sequence). V lost 0 bases to trimming and J lost 5 bases, with 5 bases between them. CDR3 length: 12 amino acids. Here the CDR3 reads CASSLAGDEQYF. The CDR3 DNA follows: TGTGCCAGCAGCTTAGCGGGTGACGAGCAGTACTTC.

The chain joins TRBV5-4 to TRBJ1-3; D remains ambiguous. The CDR3 spans 14 residues. CDR1 and CDR2 from the germline V gene are SGHNT and YYREEE (reference sequence). With 1 base removed from V and 4 bases from J, the gap between germline ends came to 9 bases. The CDR3 DNA is TGTGCCAGCAGCTTGATCGGCGACGGAAACACCATATATTTT. Protein product: CASSLIGDGNTIYF. Full variable domain (outside the CDR3, taken from reference TRBV5-4 and TRBJ1-3): ETGVTQSPTHLIKTRGQQVTLRCSSQSGHNTVSWYQQALGQGPQFIFQYYREEENGRGNFPPRFSGLQFPNYSSELNVNALELDDSALYLCASSLIGDGNTIYFGEGSWLTVV.

The rearrangement links TRBV19 to TRBJ2-7; 10 nucleotides line up with TRBD2. This CDR3 comprises 13 residues. Trimming removed 4 bases from V and 6 bases from J; junction bases left unmatched: 3. The germline gives CDR1 LNHDA, CDR2 SQIVND (reference sequence). The CDR3, as DNA: TGTGCCAGTAGTAGAGGGACTAGCGTCGAGCAGTACTTC. This encodes CASSRGTSVEQYF.

This clone was observed a handful of times. This chain connects TRBV6-5 to TRBJ2-7; 8 nucleotides match TRBD1. Germline trimming cut 7 bases from V and 2 bases from J; bases unmatched to any gene: 4. The CDR3 is 13 amino acids. Looked up from germline, CDR1 is MNHEY and CDR2 is SVGAGI. This CDR3 reads CASKGQGAYEQYF. The CDR3 bases are TGTGCCAGCAAAGGACAGGGAGCCTACGAGCAGTACTTC.

Turning to this clone: The identical CDR3 is also encoded by other nucleotide sequences in the sample. V usage is TRBV27 and J usage is TRBJ2-1; TRBD2 is a possible D gene (6 bases). The CDR3 sequence is 16 residues long. Germline lookup yields CDR1 MNHEY and CDR2 SMNVEV (reference sequence). With 3 bases removed from V and 1 base from J, the gap between germline ends came to 13 bases. The CDR3 bases are TGTGCCAGCAGTTTTCCCGCCGGGGGTTCCTACAATGAGCAGTTCTTC. The encoded protein is CASSFPAGGSYNEQFF.

Regarding this clone: Within the sample, other DNA sequences also encode this same CDR3. This sequence joins TRBV4-1 and TRBJ2-7, with D hard to call. The CDR3 runs 14 residues. Between the trimmed V and J ends, which lost 1 base and 3 bases, there was a span of 10 bases. From germline, CDR1 is MGHRA and CDR2 YSYEKL. The CDR3 is CASSQVQVGYEQYF. As DNA, the CDR3 is TGCGCCAGCAGCCAAGTGCAGGTAGGCTACGAGCAGTACTTC.

The rearrangement links TRBV30 to TRBJ2-1, with D perhaps given as TRBD1 or TRBD2 (5 bases each). Germline V lookup: CDR1 GTSNPN, CDR2 SVGIG (reference sequence). V was trimmed by 5 bases and J by 6 bases, leaving 20 bases between them. This CDR3 has 15 residues. The CDR3 spells CAWEGMQGARNEQFF. The CDR3 coding sequence is TGTGCCTGGGAGGGAATGCAGGGAGCTCGCAATGAGCAGTTCTTC.

The chain combines TRBV27 with TRBJ2-1; 12 bases match TRBD2. Germline values: CDR1 MNHEY, CDR2 SMNVEV (reference sequence). Losses at the gene ends were 5 bases for V and 1 base for J; bases not matched to a gene: 3. CDR3 length: 16 residues. The CDR3 DNA sequence: TGTGCCAGCAGTCCGACTAGCGGGGGATCCTACAATGAGCAGTTCTTC. This gives the protein CASSPTSGGSYNEQFF.